Reported below is one T cell receptor beta chain. Its antigen target is currently unknown. No clone much larger than this one lies a single base away; base qualities are absent. Trimming removed 3 bases from V and 1 base from J, leaving 10 bases between the germline ends. The CDR3 runs 15 residues from the cysteine to the phenylalanine. CDR3 DNA is the only sequence kept; it has 45 bases, read in frame from the first base. CDR1 and CDR2 are read off the germline V gene as SGHVS and FNYEAQ. This specimen belongs to a study of T cell responses to AZD1222 COVID-19 vaccine (dated by TCRdb to the early 2020s). Describing the broader study: AZD1222 recipients whose second dose came at about 4 weeks and those whose second dose came at about 12 weeks were combined into one group, since spike-specific TCR depth and breadth did not differ between the two schedules. TCR sequencing covered approximately 230 trial participants: some 210 given two doses of AZD1222 and some 25 given two doses of MenACWY control vaccine. Trial participants were enrolled by age into subgroups of 18-55, 56-69 and 70-plus years, and 148, 28 and 57 TCR-sequenced participants, respectively, were included in these subgroups.

This specimen's time point label, interpreted: baseline before first vaccination. The vaccinee samples were drawn from two UK trials, COV001 and COV002, one of which was a single-blind randomized controlled phase 2/3 trial testing AZD1222 (ChAdOx1 nCoV-19) in healthy adults. For TCRbeta chain sequencing, PBMC samples were collected from trial participants at day 0 and at day 28 after the second dose. The CDR3 regions of human TCRbeta chains were analyzed by immunosequencing. The source study handled its data this way. TCRs in the repertoires were compared against a reference library of SARS-CoV-2-specific TCRs that had been generated with the MIRA antigen-specificity platform. Breadth was defined as the fraction of unique TCRs that were SARS-CoV-2-associated. Depth was defined as the fraction of total T cells that were SARS-CoV-2-associated. Using the MIRA data, each spike-specific TCR was assigned both to the spike region to which the TCR was reactive and to a CD4 or CD8 class. Log10-transformed breadth and depth values were compared by one-way ANOVA with Sidak's multiple comparisons tests. TCRdb stores this immuneACCESS table with in-frame sequences only. Part of the clones is absent; in the studies checked, under half of the shortfall reflects unresolved V genes, and no reason is known for the rest. That table is the source of V, J and clone size, and D and trimming were worked out from the DNA. The sample contains 90,000 to 120,000 clones, roughly 86% of them found a single time. The top ten constitute about 3% of the sample.

The full study reports these points: Spike-specific TCR breadth and depth rose significantly after two AZD1222 doses compared with day 0 and with MenACWY recipients. Reportedly, close to half of the unique spike-specific TCRs recognized epitopes lying outside the regions that are mutated in the B.1.351 and B.1.1.7 variants. Only six AZD1222 recipients were SARS-CoV-2 seropositive at baseline, limiting conclusions about previously exposed vaccinees. The vaccine-associated CD4 TCRs covered the entire spike protein, and the dominant responses fell in regions 160-218 and 743-854. Most participants were white British and females outnumbered males, and the authors suggested that clonal diversity may have been underestimated. In the small 56-69-year group, the increase in depth fell short of significance, most likely because of low power. Because no samples from the day 14 peak response were available, repertoires could be characterized only after the peak T cell response.

The source of this sequence is an adult in good health. The chain is assembled from TRBV7-6 and TRBJ1-3; TRBD1 might be the D gene, on 5 matching bases. The sample here was peripheral blood, taken on day 0 of AZD1222 vaccination. CDR3 reads: CASSLPTGSGNTIYF. The sequenced DNA is TGTGCCAGCAGCTTGCCCACAGGTTCTGGAAACACCATATATTTT.